The T cell receptor beta chain described here comes from a study of blood T cell repertoires in COVID-19. Sequencing used immunoSEQ multiplex PCR; TCRdb keeps in-frame clones, though not all of them. The sample lists over 130,000 clones, 75% to 80% occurring once. The recovered donors of Cohort 3 showed two negative PCRs, clearance, or symptom resolution. CDR1 KGHSH and CDR2 LQKENI come from the germline V gene. Trimming removed 5 bases at V and 5 bases at J, with 12 bases between. The length of the CDR3 is 14 residues. The clonotype originates from a woman aged 45-65 years who had recovered from COVID-19. The genes are TRBV18 and TRBJ1-4, with TRBD1 as a possible D gene (5 bases). Sequencing was performed on PBMCs or T cells enriched from blood (not recorded which). The CDR3 loop reads CASSSGRGNEKLFF. CDR3 nucleotides: TGTGCCAGCTCATCGGGACGGGGGAATGAAAAACTGTTTTTT.